This passage covers 15 T cell receptor beta chains from one sample sequenced in a study of cytotoxic CD8 clonotypes in ibrutinib-treated CLL. Clones were read by immunoSEQ multiplex PCR, and TCRdb kept only the in-frame ones, dropping some. The sample yields 200,000 or so clones, 75% to 80% seen once. The sequencing here drew on PBMCs, taken after 12 months of ibrutinib treatment. The receptors derive from a human donor with chronic lymphocytic leukemia.

This clone was detected once. The gene calls are TRBV4-1 and TRBJ2-7; weak D call: TRBD1 (5 bases). Trimming stripped 0 bases from V and 3 bases from J, with 18 bases between. Per the germline V gene, CDR1 is MGHRA and CDR2 is YSYEKL. This CDR3 has 17 amino acids. The CDR3 DNA sequence: TGCGCCAGCAGCCAAGATCATTCTCCCAGGGTATTCTACGAGCAGTACTTC. This codes for CASSQDHSPRVFYEQYF.

The V and J genes are TRBV6-1 and TRBJ2-7; possibly TRBD2 for D (5 bases). The length of the CDR3 is 16 residues. Trimming cost V 3 bases and J 2 bases, with 17 bases left between them. Germline CDR1 and CDR2: MNHNS and SASEGT. This CDR3 is CASSDEGEGSTYEQYF. The CDR3 DNA follows: TGTGCCAGCAGTGATGAGGGAGAGGGAAGCACCTACGAGCAGTACTTC.

The chain employs TRBV11-1 and TRBJ2-7; 8 positions match TRBD1. V dropped 6 bases and J dropped 2; count of bases not matched to a gene: 9. Germline assignment: CDR1 SGHAT and CDR2 FQDESV (reference sequence). The CDR3 spans 15 residues. Here the CDR3 DNA reads TGTGCCAGCAGTCCCGGGACAGGACTCCCCTACGAGCAGTACTTC. This codes for CASSPGTGLPYEQYF.

The chain joins TRBV9 to TRBJ2-2, with D unclear. The CDR3 has 17 amino acids. The germline V gene has CDR1 SGDLS and CDR2 YYNGEE. Trimming pared 4 bases from V and 7 bases from J, leaving 23 bases between. In nucleotides, the CDR3 is TGTGCCAGCAGCCCCCCCGGGCAGTCATACGGTGGCGGGGAGCTGTTTTTT. Translated: CASSPPGQSYGGGELFF.

Here the CDR3 reads CASTGTSGASYEQYF. The CDR3 nucleotides are TGTGCCAGCACCGGGACTAGCGGGGCGTCCTACGAGCAGTACTTC. The chain uses TRBV6-5 and TRBJ2-7, with 13 bases that match TRBD2. Unmatched junction bases numbered 4, after V lost 7 bases and J lost 1 base. Looked up from germline, CDR1 is MNHEY and CDR2 is SVGAGI. CDR3 length equals 15 residues.

This clone was found a few times. This chain uses TRBV2 with TRBJ1-2; D is unclear. V dropped 3 bases and J dropped 3 bases, with 14 bases sitting between them. Germline V gene sequence: CDR1 SNHLY, CDR2 FYNNEI. The CDR3 has 15 amino acids. CDR3: CASSEVGVGDYGYTF. In DNA, the CDR3 is TGTGCCAGCAGTGAGGTTGGGGTTGGCGACTATGGCTACACCTTC.

The rearrangement links TRBV4-1 to TRBJ2-7, with D possibly matching TRBD2 (5 bases). Trimming removed 3 bases from V and 2 bases from J, with 11 bases in between. Germline values: CDR1 MGHRA, CDR2 YSYEKL. The CDR3 totals 14 residues. The CDR3 region is CASSHGRGTYEQYF. CDR3 DNA sequence: TGCGCCAGCAGCCACGGAAGAGGGACCTACGAGCAGTACTTC.

The genes are TRBV2 and TRBJ2-7; D call uncertain. Germline lookup yields CDR1 SNHLY and CDR2 FYNNEI. With 3 bases removed from V and 0 bases from J, the gap between germline ends came to 9 bases. The CDR3 is 14 residues long. The CDR3 is CASSDPPSSYEQYF. The CDR3 DNA reads TGTGCCAGCAGTGATCCGCCGAGCTCCTACGAGCAGTACTTC.

V gene TRBV27 combines with J gene TRBJ1-5; D is unclear. With 5 bases removed from V and 4 bases from J, the gap between germline ends came to 6 bases. CDR1 is MNHEY and CDR2 is SMNVEV in the germline V gene (reference sequence). CDR3 size: 12 residues. CDR3 region: CASSPTNQPQHF. For the CDR3, the DNA is TGTGCCAGCAGTCCTACTAATCAGCCCCAGCATTTT.

This chain uses TRBV18 with TRBJ2-7; TRBD2 matches at 10 bases. Germline V gene lookup returns CDR1 KGHSH and CDR2 LQKENI. V lost 5 bases to trimming and J lost 6 bases; unmatched junction nucleotides: 19. The CDR3 has 18 residues. CDR3 in DNA: TGTGCCAGCTCAAAATTTGACCAAAATCTTAGACTAGCGGGCGAGCAGTACTTC. This gives the protein CASSKFDQNLRLAGEQYF.

The chain employs TRBV27 and TRBJ2-5, with D possibly matching TRBD1 (7 bases). With 4 bases removed from V and 4 bases from J, the gap between germline ends came to 16 bases. The CDR3 contains 15 residues. Germline V CDR1 and CDR2: MNHEY, SMNVEV (reference sequence). The CDR3 loop is CASSSLRGVGETQYF. For the CDR3, the DNA is TGTGCCAGCAGTTCCCTCAGGGGGGTCGGAGAGACCCAGTACTTC.

The rearrangement joins TRBV5-1 to TRBJ1-2; D gene uncertain. The length of the CDR3 is 14 residues. Germline CDR1 reads SGHRS; CDR2 reads YFSETQ. Trimming removed 0 bases from V and 5 bases from J, with 11 bases in between. Written as DNA, the CDR3 is TGCGCCAGCAGCTTGGAGGCAGGAGAGTATGGCTACACCTTC. Encoded protein: CASSLEAGEYGYTF.

The V and J genes are TRBV19 and TRBJ1-1; TRBD1 is a possible D gene (6 bases). Trimming cost V 3 bases and J 5 bases, with 16 bases left between them. The CDR3 consists of 15 residues. Germline CDR1 and CDR2: LNHDA and SQIVND (reference sequence). The CDR3: CASSIGTRGGTEAFF. In DNA, the CDR3 is TGTGCCAGTAGTATTGGGACACGTGGAGGAACTGAAGCTTTCTTT. Drawing the rest from reference TRBV19 and TRBJ1-1, the complete variable domain is DGGITQSPKYLFRKEGQNVTLSCEQNLNHDAMYWYRQDPGQGLRLIYYSQIVNDFQKGDIAEGYSVSREKKESFPLTVTSAQKNPTAFYLCASSIGTRGGTEAFFGQGTRLTVV.

V is TRBV25-1 and J is TRBJ2-5, with D perhaps given as TRBD1 or TRBD2 (5 bases each). Germline CDR1 and CDR2: MGHDK and SYGVNS. V lost 4 bases and J lost 3, with 18 bases in between. The CDR3 is made up of 16 amino acids. The CDR3 reads CASSGMRGTNEETQYF. The CDR3 bases are TGTGCCAGCAGTGGAATGAGGGGAACAAACGAAGAGACCCAGTACTTC.

On this clone itself: This could be a read error, since a much larger clone is one nucleotide away. The V and J genes are TRBV6-1 and TRBJ2-3; 16 bases are shared with TRBD2. Germline-derived CDR1 and CDR2 are MNHNS and SASEGT. This CDR3 has 16 amino acids. With V trimmed by 3 bases and J by 4 bases, 1 base remained unmatched. In nucleotides, the CDR3 is TGTGCCAGCAGTGATGGGACTAGCGGGGGGGCAGATACGCAGTATTTT. This encodes CASSDGTSGGADTQYF.